This entry lists 25 T cell receptor beta chains sequenced from one sample in a study of shared clonotypes between healthy human individuals. Generated by immunoSEQ multiplex PCR, the TCRdb table keeps only in-frame clones and is missing some. Here the sample spans about 1.1 million clones, around 78% being singletons. The sequencing input was memory CD4+ T cells from PBMCs. Specified subset: CD45RA-negative fraction. Receptors were obtained from a young man in good health. Some clones in this sample may be carry-over from other donors' samples.

The rearrangement joins TRBV27 to TRBJ1-1; maybe TRBD1 (5 bases). The CDR3 is 13 residues long. The V end was cut by 1 base, the J end by 9 bases, with 12 bases between. CDR1 MNHEY and CDR2 SMNVEV come from the germline V gene (reference sequence). The CDR3 region is CASSLLGDGKAFF. The CDR3 DNA follows: TGTGCCAGCAGTTTATTGGGGGACGGGAAAGCTTTCTTT.

This clone has a handful of counts. J is TRBJ1-1 and V is TRBV6-5; TRBD1 is a possible D gene (5 bases). CDR1 and CDR2 (germline): MNHEY, SVGAGI. The CDR3 runs to 11 residues. Trimming took off 6 bases at V and 10 bases at J, with 12 bases between the two ends. The CDR3 region is CASRQAGTAFF. The DNA for the CDR3 is TGTGCCAGCAGGCAAGCCGGGACAGCTTTCTTT.

The chain recombines TRBV19 with TRBJ2-3, with D perhaps TRBD2 (6 bases). V was pared by 8 bases and J by 2 bases, with 29 bases between. The CDR3 is 19 residues long. In germline, CDR1 is LNHDA, CDR2 SQIVND (reference sequence). CDR3 nucleotide sequence: TGTGCCAGTCTTCGGGCGGAGGGTCCGCGTACTAATTACACAGATACGCAGTATTTT. Translating it yields CASLRAEGPRTNYTDTQYF.

The V gene is TRBV9, the J gene TRBJ2-5; no reliable D call. Trimming left V 0 bases short and J 4 bases short, with 10 bases between. The CDR3 length is 14 residues. CDR1 and CDR2 from the germline V gene are SGDLS and YYNGEE. The CDR3 reads CASSVVSSGETQYF. In nucleotides, the CDR3 is TGTGCCAGCAGCGTAGTCTCTAGTGGAGAGACCCAGTACTTC.

V and J are TRBV7-3 and TRBJ2-1; 14 nucleotides match TRBD2. The CDR3 length is 17 residues. Germline V CDR1 and CDR2: SGHTA, FQGTGA. Trimming at V came to 3 bases and at J to 8 bases, leaving 9 bases not matched to a gene. CDR3: CASSLTGGLAGDHEQFF. CDR3 nucleotides: TGTGCCAGCAGCTTGACAGGGGGACTAGCGGGAGATCATGAGCAGTTCTTC.

This chain connects TRBV9 to TRBJ2-3, with D unclear. The V and J ends lost 4 bases and 6 bases respectively, with 9 bases between them. Germline values: CDR1 SGDLS, CDR2 YYNGEE. This CDR3 contains 12 residues. CDR3 sequence: CASSPTGDTQYF. The CDR3 coding sequence is TGTGCCAGCAGCCCCACCGGGGATACGCAGTATTTT. Based on the CDR3 plus reference TRBV9 and TRBJ2-3, the full variable domain is DSGVTQTPKHLITATGQRVTLRCSPRSGDLSVYWYQQSLDQGLQFLIQYYNGEERAKGNILERFSAQQFPDLHSELNLSSLELGDSALYFCASSPTGDTQYFGPGTRLTVL.

The chain employs TRBV4-2 and TRBJ2-7; 7 bases match TRBD1. V was pared by 4 bases and J by 0 bases, with 9 bases of the junction left unmatched. Germline assignment: CDR1 LGHNA and CDR2 YNFKEQ. The CDR3 runs to 16 residues. CDR3 coding DNA: TGTGCCAGCAGCCGAGGGGGCGGAGAAAGCTCCTACGAGCAGTACTTC. Translating gives CASSRGGGESSYEQYF.

This clone was counted only a few times. V usage is TRBV5-1 and J usage is TRBJ2-5; tentative D call: TRBD2 (5 bases). TRBJ2-7 explains the end of the DNA better; the J call may be wrong. The CDR3 spans 14 residues. Per germline, CDR1 SGHRS and CDR2 YFSETQ. The CDR3 sequence is CASSLVRDPHEQYF. CDR3 DNA: TGCGCCAGCAGCCTGGTTCGGGATCCCCACGAGCAGTACTTC.

For the CDR3, the DNA is TGTGCCAGCAGACCCGGTGGGACGGGGTTCGAGCAGTACTTC. Its protein is CASRPGGTGFEQYF. The chain carries TRBV6-6 and TRBJ2-7; either TRBD1 or TRBD2 may fit D (5 bases each). Looked up from germline, CDR1 is MNHNY and CDR2 is SVGAGI (reference sequence). This CDR3 contains 14 residues. Trimming shortened V by 6 bases and J by 6 bases, and 18 bases separated the two germline ends.

Concerning this clone itself: This may be a read error, as it is one base from a much larger clone. V usage is TRBV10-3 and J usage is TRBJ2-5, with TRBD2 matching over 7 bases. Germline loops: CDR1 ENHRY, CDR2 SYGVKD. The CDR3 sequence is 14 residues long. The CDR3 bases are TGTGCCATCAGTGAGTCGGGGGGGGTAGAGACCCAGCACTTC. Residues: CAISESGGVETQHF.

The chain couples TRBV10-3 to TRBJ1-4, with a weak D call TRBD1 (6 bases). Trimming took off 7 bases at V and 1 base at J, with 10 bases between the two ends. This CDR3 spans 14 amino acids. Looked up from germline, CDR1 is ENHRY and CDR2 is SYGVKD. The CDR3 coding sequence is TGTGCCATCAAGCAGGACAGAACTAATGAAAAACTGTTTTTT. Protein: CAIKQDRTNEKLFF.

This clone was seen a few times. V is TRBV5-4 and J is TRBJ2-7, with 9 bases fitting TRBD1. Germline CDR1 is SGHNT and CDR2 is YYREEE (reference sequence). This CDR3 has 13 residues. Trimming cost V 4 bases and J 6 bases; bases outside gene matches: 5. DNA for the CDR3: TGTGCCAGCAGCACAGGGGGCCTGGGCGAGCAGTACTTC. Translating gives CASSTGGLGEQYF.

The chain has TRBV28 and TRBJ2-3; D gene ambiguous. Germline V lookup: CDR1 MDHEN, CDR2 SYDVKM. The CDR3 has 15 residues. V dropped 8 bases and J dropped 0 bases, with 15 bases sitting between them. CDR3 region: CASCPLGESTDTQYF. As DNA, the CDR3 is TGTGCCAGCTGCCCCTTAGGAGAAAGCACAGATACGCAGTATTTT.

The chain employs TRBV28 and TRBJ2-5; D is tentatively TRBD1 or TRBD2 (5 bases each). The CDR3 extends over 17 amino acids. V lost 1 base, J lost 1 base, and 16 bases lay in between. The germline gives CDR1 MDHEN, CDR2 SYDVKM. Here the CDR3 reads CASSLLGTPGPQETQYF. As DNA, the CDR3 is TGTGCCAGCAGTTTATTAGGGACCCCAGGCCCCCAAGAGACCCAGTACTTC.

This chain links TRBV28 with TRBJ1-2; no firm D call. The CDR3 length is 13 residues. The V end lost 5 bases, the J end lost 6 bases, and 13 bases lay between the germline ends. Germline V gene lookup returns CDR1 MDHEN and CDR2 SYDVKM. The CDR3 is CASSLVLLDGYTF. In nucleotides, the CDR3 is TGTGCCAGCAGTCTCGTCCTCTTAGATGGCTACACCTTC.

This chain uses TRBV7-8 with TRBJ2-1; 9 bases are a match to TRBD2. The CDR3 contains 17 residues. V lost 1 base and J lost 1; bases outside the gene matches: 5. The germline CDR1 and CDR2 sequences are SGHVS and FQNEAQ. In DNA form, the CDR3 reads TGTGCCAGCAGCTTAGGTAGCGGGAGAGGATCCTACAATGAGCAGTTCTTC. It yields the protein CASSLGSGRGSYNEQFF.

With regard to this clone: A clone one base away is much larger, so this may be a read error. This chain uses TRBV29-1 with TRBJ1-5; TRBD1 matches at 8 bases. The CDR3 is 13 amino acids. Germline assignment: CDR1 SQVTM and CDR2 ANQGSEA. The trim removed 4 bases at V and 2 bases at J, leaving 1 base unmatched. The CDR3 DNA sequence: TGCAGCGTTGCGACAGGGGGCAATCAGCCCCAGCATTTT. Translating it yields CSVATGGNQPQHF.

This clone has just a few counts. This chain connects TRBV2 to TRBJ1-5, with no clear D. Per the germline V gene, CDR1 is SNHLY and CDR2 is FYNNEI. Trimming removed 7 bases at V and 3 bases at J, with 10 bases between. The CDR3 covers 13 residues. As DNA, the CDR3 is TGTGCCAGCATGGGTCAATACAATCAGCCCCAGCATTTT. Translation: CASMGQYNQPQHF.

With regard to this clone: A much larger clone sits a single nucleotide away, making a read error possible. This same CDR3 is encoded by further DNA sequences in the sample. The rearrangement uses TRBV28 and TRBJ2-3; no clear D gene. The length of the CDR3 is 11 residues. The V gene's germline CDR1 is MDHEN and CDR2 SYDVKM. Trimming removed 6 bases from V and 0 bases from J, with 1 base in between. This CDR3 reads CASRSTDTQYF. As DNA, the CDR3 is TGTGCCAGCAGGAGCACAGATACGCAGTATTTT.

The rearrangement joins TRBV5-1 to TRBJ2-7, with D uncertain. Trimming took 1 base from V and 4 from J, leaving 6 bases between them. Germline V gives CDR1 SGHRS, CDR2 YFSETQ. CDR3 length: 12 residues. CDR3 in amino acids: CASSLTEYEQYF. The CDR3 DNA sequence: TGCGCCAGCAGCTTGACGGAATACGAGCAGTACTTC.

This chain links TRBV7-2 with TRBJ2-5; TRBD1 is a possible D gene (5 bases). The ends were cut back, 5 bases at V and 3 bases at J, with 10 bases in the middle. CDR3 size: 13 residues. Germline V gene data show CDR1 as SGHTA and CDR2 as FQGNSA. The CDR3 is CASSRGQKETQYF. CDR3 nucleotide sequence: TGTGCCAGCAGCCGAGGACAAAAAGAGACCCAGTACTTC. Variable domain in full (rest from reference TRBV7-2 and TRBJ2-5): GAGVSQSPSNKVTEKGKDVELRCDPISGHTALYWYRQSLGQGLEFLIYFQGNSAPDKSGLPSDRFSAERTGGSVSTLTIQRTQQEDSAVYLCASSRGQKETQYFGPGTRLLVL.

For the CDR3, the DNA is TGTGCCAGCAAGTTGTTTCGCTTGAACACTGAAGCTTTCTTT. Protein: CASKLFRLNTEAFF. V gene TRBV2 combines with J gene TRBJ1-1; D gene uncertain. Trimming shortened V by 7 bases and J by 0 bases, and 12 bases separated the two germline ends. The CDR3 consists of 14 residues. Germline values: CDR1 SNHLY, CDR2 FYNNEI.

The V call is TRBV4-1, the J call TRBJ1-2, with D possibly being TRBD1 (5 bases). CDR3 size: 17 residues. V was pared by 0 bases and J by 2 bases, with 16 bases between. The V gene's germline CDR1 is MGHRA and CDR2 YSYEKL. DNA for the CDR3: TGCGCCAGCAGCCAAGATTTCAAGGGGCGATCAAACTATGGCTACACCTTC. It encodes CASSQDFKGRSNYGYTF.

This chain's CDR3 is CASSTGTNVLTF. The CDR3 DNA is TGTGCCAGCAGTACCGGAACCAACGTCCTGACTTTC. V and J are TRBV6-1 and TRBJ2-6; the D is unclear. Germline lookup yields CDR1 MNHNS and CDR2 SASEGT. The CDR3 length is 12 residues. Trimming left V 5 bases short and J 8 bases short, with 7 bases between.

The chain links TRBV7-2 to TRBJ2-1; D may be TRBD1 (6 bases). CDR1 and CDR2 from the germline V gene are SGHTA and FQGNSA. V was clipped by 1 base and J by 4 bases, with 11 bases between them. The CDR3 extends over 15 amino acids. CDR3 loop: CASSLEQGFYNEQFF. Here the CDR3 DNA reads TGTGCCAGCAGCTTAGAACAGGGCTTTTACAATGAGCAGTTCTTC.